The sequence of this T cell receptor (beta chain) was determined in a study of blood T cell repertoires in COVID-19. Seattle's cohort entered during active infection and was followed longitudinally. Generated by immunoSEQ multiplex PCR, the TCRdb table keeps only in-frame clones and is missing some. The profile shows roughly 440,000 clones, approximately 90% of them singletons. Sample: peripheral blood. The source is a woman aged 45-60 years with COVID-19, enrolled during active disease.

In DNA, the CDR3 is TGTGCCAGTAGTACTCTACAGGGGGCCGGCACAGATACGCAGTATTTT. Its protein product is CASSTLQGAGTDTQYF. The chain is built from TRBV19 and TRBJ2-3; 9 nucleotides align to TRBD1. Germline loops: CDR1 LNHDA, CDR2 SQIVND (reference sequence). V gave up 4 bases and J gave up 1 base; unmatched junction bases: 6. This CDR3 has 16 amino acids.